Given below is one TCR beta chain in context. Antigen specificity is unknown. The data were obtained in a study of cytomegalovirus exposure and HLA in healthy donors. General study findings and limits: Fewer N-insertions than the roughly 600-donor mean were reportedly shown by an Asian-associated ancestry cluster in a later analysis. The dataset shows that most TCR sequences were rare, while some public TCRs occurred in many donors. Earlier findings revealed that most TCR beta V segments proved productive either about 90% or about 30% of the time.

Trimming took 2 bases from V and 5 from J; bases not matched to a gene: 4. This CDR3 is built from 14 residues. CDR1 is MRHNA, CDR2 SNTAGT, per germline. The PCR had 60 Vbeta and 13 Jbeta primers. Measured with immunoSEQ multiplex PCR; TCRdb has only the in-frame clones, and not every one. The sample shows 95,000 to 150,000 clones, approximately 17% of them seen only once. The chain has TRBV6-4 and TRBJ1-2; the match to TRBD1 covers 8 bases. The sequenced sample was PBMCs. The sequence derives from a female donor in good health and CMV-seropositive. CDR3 coding DNA: TGTGCCAGCAGTGACCCCGGACAGGGTTATGGCTACACCTTC. Translation gives CASSDPGQGYGYTF.